These 26 T cell receptor beta chains share one sample of origin, sequenced in a study of OX40 agonist ivuxolimab in advanced cancers. Produced via immunoSEQ multiplex PCR; TCRdb's table is partial and in-frame only. The data show 35,000 to 40,000 clones, roughly 86% seen once. Sample: CD4+ or CD8+ T cells sorted from blood, taken in a trial of the OX40 agonist ivuxolimab. These receptor sequences come from an adult with an advanced solid tumor such as melanoma, head and neck, liver or kidney cancer.

The V call is TRBV30, the J call TRBJ2-3; D is tentatively TRBD1 or TRBD2 (6 bases each). This CDR3 is built from 15 residues. Germline V lookup: CDR1 GTSNPN, CDR2 SVGIG (reference sequence). The V end lost 8 bases, the J end lost 1 base, and 19 bases lay between the germline ends. CDR3 nucleotide sequence: TGTGCCCTGGCGCCGGGGGCCAGCGGCACAGATACGCAGTATTTT. Translation: CALAPGASGTDTQYF.

This clone was found a few times. The chain combines TRBV2 with TRBJ1-6; 7 nucleotides line up with TRBD1. CDR3 size: 15 residues. Per germline, CDR1 SNHLY and CDR2 FYNNEI. Trimming at V came to 7 bases and at J to 0 bases, leaving 3 bases not matched to a gene. The CDR3 region has the DNA TGTGCCAGCATGACAGGGAGCTCCTATAATTCACCCCTCCACTTT. The encoded protein is CASMTGSSYNSPLHF. Full variable domain (rest looked up from reference TRBV2 and TRBJ1-6): EPEVTQTPSHQVTQMGQEVILRCVPISNHLYFYWYRQILGQKVEFLVSFYNNEISEKSEIFDDQFSVERPDGSNFTLKIRSTKLEDSAMYFCASMTGSSYNSPLHFGNGTRLTVT.

V gene TRBV9 combines with J gene TRBJ2-5; possible D gene TRBD2, 5 bases. From germline, CDR1 is SGDLS and CDR2 YYNGEE. The CDR3 totals 14 residues. Trimming took off 4 bases at V and 2 bases at J, with 12 bases between the two ends. This CDR3 is CASSTGLSQETQYF. The CDR3 DNA reads TGTGCCAGCAGCACCGGACTGTCTCAAGAGACCCAGTACTTC.

The chain employs TRBV7-9 and TRBJ1-1; maybe TRBD1 (5 bases). This CDR3 contains 11 residues. Germline CDR1 and CDR2: SEHNR and FQNEAQ (reference sequence). V gave up 3 bases and J gave up 9 bases, with 8 bases separating them. The CDR3 DNA sequence: TGTGCCAGCAGCTTCCAGGGTCAAGCTTTCTTT. Translated, it gives CASSFQGQAFF.

The chain combines TRBV5-1 with TRBJ1-2; a weak D match, TRBD1 (5 bases). The germline V gene has CDR1 SGHRS and CDR2 YFSETQ. This CDR3 is built from 15 residues. V lost 4 bases, J lost 1 base, and 14 bases lay in between. The CDR3 nucleotides read TGCGCCAGCAGCATTCCGACAGCGAATAACTATGGCTACACCTTC. It codes for CASSIPTANNYGYTF.

The chain joins TRBV13 to TRBJ2-6; 12 bases are shared with TRBD1. The V gene end was trimmed by 3 bases and the J gene end by 4 bases; junction bases not matched to a gene: 4. CDR3 length equals 17 residues. CDR1 is PRHDT and CDR2 is FYEKMQ in the germline V gene (reference sequence). The CDR3 region is CASSLGQGARGANVLTF. The CDR3 DNA is TGTGCCAGCAGCTTGGGACAGGGGGCGCGAGGGGCCAACGTCCTGACTTTC.

This chain uses TRBV5-4 with TRBJ2-1; TRBD2 aligns across 8 bases. CDR3 length: 16 amino acids. The V gene's germline CDR1 is SGHNT and CDR2 YYREEE (reference sequence). The trim removed 0 bases at V and 6 bases at J, leaving 8 bases unmatched. The CDR3 DNA is TGTGCCAGCAGCTTGGGGTTCGGGGGGGCAGGCAATGAGCAGTTCTTC. It is translated as CASSLGFGGAGNEQFF.

This rearrangement joins TRBV7-9 to TRBJ2-7; D is unclear. The CDR3 spans 14 residues. The V end lost 5 bases, the J end lost 0 bases, and 11 bases lay between the germline ends. Germline loops: CDR1 SEHNR, CDR2 FQNEAQ (reference sequence). This CDR3 is CASSPNAVSYEQYF. CDR3 DNA: TGTGCCAGCAGCCCGAACGCAGTCTCCTACGAGCAGTACTTC. Based on the CDR3 plus reference TRBV7-9 and TRBJ2-7, the full variable domain is DTGVSQNPRHKITKRGQNVTFRCDPISEHNRLYWYRQTLGQGPEFLTYFQNEAQLEKSRLLSDRFSAERPKGSFSTLEIQRTEQGDSAMYLCASSPNAVSYEQYFGPGTRLTVT.

V and J are TRBV6-1 and TRBJ1-2, with 7 bases fitting TRBD1. Per germline, CDR1 MNHNS and CDR2 SASEGT. V lost 4 bases and J lost 0; bases outside the gene matches: 11. The CDR3 is made up of 17 amino acids. For the CDR3, the DNA is TGTGCCAGCAGTGTTCCGGGACAGCCCACCACTAACTATGGCTACACCTTC. Protein: CASSVPGQPTTNYGYTF.

The chain combines TRBV10-3 with TRBJ2-7, with D possibly called TRBD1 or TRBD2 (5 bases each). CDR3 length: 11 residues. V dropped 10 bases and J dropped 6 bases, with 13 bases sitting between them. Looked up from germline, CDR1 is ENHRY and CDR2 is SYGVKD. The CDR3 DNA is TGTGCCACCCGGGACGTGGGCGAGCAGTACTTC. This translates into CATRDVGEQYF.

Only one count was recorded for this clone. V gene TRBV5-4 combines with J gene TRBJ2-6; D is undetermined. Trimming cost V 1 base and J 1 base, with 6 bases left between them. The germline V gene encodes CDR1 SGHNT and CDR2 YYREEE (reference sequence). CDR3 length: 15 amino acids. In DNA form, the CDR3 reads TGTGCCAGCAGCTTGCCAGGATCTGGGGCCAACGTCCTGACTTTC. It specifies CASSLPGSGANVLTF.

The DNA for the CDR3 is TGTGCCAGCAGCCCGCGGACAGGAACTAACTATGGCTACACCTTC. This gives the protein CASSPRTGTNYGYTF. The gene calls are TRBV11-2 and TRBJ1-2; 7 nucleotides align to TRBD1. This CDR3 contains 15 residues. V lost 5 bases to trimming and J lost 0 bases; unmatched junction nucleotides: 6. CDR1 and CDR2 (germline): SGHAT, FQNNGV.

The gene calls are TRBV7-8 and TRBJ1-5; D ambiguous. The germline V and J ends were trimmed by 5 bases and 1 base, with 9 bases remaining between them. The CDR3 sequence is 14 residues long. Germline CDR1 SGHVS, CDR2 FQNEAQ. This CDR3 is CASSLGRSNQPQHF. As DNA, the CDR3 is TGTGCCAGCAGCCTAGGGAGGAGCAATCAGCCCCAGCATTTT.

The chain is built from TRBV19 and TRBJ1-2; D uncertain. CDR3 length equals 13 residues. In germline, CDR1 is LNHDA, CDR2 SQIVND (reference sequence). Trimming pared 5 bases from V and 4 bases from J, leaving 11 bases between. DNA of the CDR3: TGTGCCAGTAGTCCCTCGGATATCTATGGCTACACCTTC. Its translation is CASSPSDIYGYTF.

The CDR3 coding sequence is TGTGCCAGCAGCCAAGGGACAGTGACCACCGGGGAGCTGTTTTTT. This encodes CASSQGTVTTGELFF. V is TRBV2 and J is TRBJ2-2; TRBD1 matches 7 bases. The CDR3 contains 15 residues. CDR1 is SNHLY, CDR2 FYNNEI, per germline. V shed 6 bases and J 4 bases; nucleotides not matched to a gene: 8.

This chain joins TRBV5-4 and TRBJ2-3, with D uncertain. Germline CDR1 and CDR2: SGHNT and YYREEE (reference sequence). V was pared by 1 base and J by 1 base, with 7 bases between. The CDR3 has 14 amino acids. CDR3: CASSLWVGTDTQYF. DNA for the CDR3: TGTGCCAGCAGCTTGTGGGTAGGCACAGATACGCAGTATTTT.

In its sample, this clone was seen once. The gene calls are TRBV18 and TRBJ2-5, with a weak D call TRBD2 (5 bases). CDR1 is KGHSH and CDR2 is LQKENI in the germline V gene. Trimming left V 3 bases short and J 4 bases short, with 12 bases between. This CDR3 is 14 amino acids long. CDR3 protein: CASSPLADIETQYF. CDR3 in DNA: TGTGCCAGCTCACCGCTAGCAGACATAGAGACCCAGTACTTC.

In its sample, this clone was seen once. CDR3 in amino acids: CATSTDRASFSGNTIYF. The CDR3 DNA reads as TGTGCCACCAGCACGGACAGGGCTTCCTTCTCTGGAAACACCATATATTTT. The genes are TRBV15 and TRBJ1-3; 8 bases map to TRBD1. Germline CDR1 and CDR2: LNHNV and YYDKDF (reference sequence). The CDR3 spans 17 residues. J was trimmed by 0 bases and V by 4 bases; bases with no gene match: 8.

CDR3 region: CASSRQGNGYTF. For the CDR3, the DNA is TGTGCCAGTAGTCGACAGGGGAATGGCTACACCTTC. This rearrangement joins TRBV19 to TRBJ1-2, with 8 bases aligning to TRBD1. The CDR3 loop spans 12 amino acids. Germline V gene sequence: CDR1 LNHDA, CDR2 SQIVND (reference sequence). Unmatched junction bases numbered 2, after V lost 5 bases and J lost 6 bases.

This chain uses TRBV7-2 with TRBJ2-3; D is tentatively TRBD1 or TRBD2 (7 bases each). This CDR3 region has 18 residues. CDR1 is SGHTA, CDR2 FQGNSA, per germline. V gave up 1 base and J gave up 3 bases, with 20 bases separating them. CDR3 protein: CASSLDPRGGAITDTQYF. The CDR3 nucleotides are TGTGCCAGCAGCTTAGACCCCAGGGGGGGGGCCATTACAGATACGCAGTATTTT. The whole variable domain, remainder taken from reference TRBV7-2 and TRBJ2-3, is GAGVSQSPSNKVTEKGKDVELRCDPISGHTALYWYRQSLGQGLEFLIYFQGNSAPDKSGLPSDRFSAERTGGSVSTLTIQRTQQEDSAVYLCASSLDPRGGAITDTQYFGPGTRLTVL.

The genes are TRBV5-1 and TRBJ1-1, with 7 bases lining up with TRBD1. The CDR3 loop spans 16 amino acids. Unmatched junction bases numbered 8, after V lost 1 base and J lost 2 bases. Germline values: CDR1 SGHRS, CDR2 YFSETQ. The CDR3 loop reads CASSLPWTGKNTEAFF. CDR3 bases: TGCGCCAGCAGCTTGCCATGGACAGGAAAAAACACTGAAGCTTTCTTT.

The chain is built from TRBV9 and TRBJ1-6; no definite D call. V lost 2 bases, J lost 9 bases, and 9 bases lay in between. The CDR3 contains 13 residues. In germline, CDR1 is SGDLS, CDR2 YYNGEE. CDR3 sequence (DNA): TGTGCCAGCAGCGTTTCCCAGACTTCACCCCTCCACTTT. It translates to CASSVSQTSPLHF.

The chain combines TRBV6-1 with TRBJ1-1; a possible D gene is TRBD1 (5 bases). The germline V gene has CDR1 MNHNS and CDR2 SASEGT. This CDR3 comprises 13 residues. The CDR3 bases are TGTGGGGGCAGATCTAACATGAACACTGAAGCTTTCTTT. Its translation is CGGRSNMNTEAFF.

This sequence joins TRBV6-6 and TRBJ1-2; no definite D call. The V end lost 8 bases, the J end lost 4 bases, and 11 bases lay between the germline ends. The V gene's germline CDR1 is MNHNY and CDR2 SVGAGI (reference sequence). The CDR3 sequence is 12 residues long. CDR3 bases: TGTGCCAGCGGTCCCGACGGCTATGGCTACACCTTC. This gives the protein CASGPDGYGYTF.

This clone was counted a few times. This chain joins TRBV6-4 and TRBJ2-3; tentatively, D is TRBD2 (6 bases). Trimming removed 5 bases from V and 2 bases from J, with 11 bases in between. Per germline, CDR1 MRHNA and CDR2 SNTAGT. This CDR3 region has 14 residues. The CDR3 loop reads CASSPGLTTDTQYF. In DNA, the CDR3 is TGTGCCAGCAGTCCGGGACTGACCACAGATACGCAGTATTTT.

CDR3 loop: CASSSTGVPPLHF. In DNA, the CDR3 is TGTGCCAGCAGCTCGACAGGGGTTCCACCCCTCCACTTT. The gene calls are TRBV7-3 and TRBJ1-6; 8 bases are shared with TRBD1. Germline-derived CDR1 and CDR2 are SGHTA and FQGTGA. With V trimmed by 4 bases and J by 11 bases, 4 bases remained unmatched. The CDR3 sequence is 13 residues long.